This TCR beta chain was obtained from a study of blood T cell repertoires in COVID-19. Study summary: COVID-19 samples from acute and convalescent phases originated in the United States, Italy and Spain. PBMCs, B-cell-depleted T cells, or T cells provided the cDNA or gDNA that made up the material.

The study recruited people aged roughly 18 to 89 years across approximately 24 US areas. Original handling: Amplification of reference gene primers provided the estimated nucleated cell counts. Produced via immunoSEQ multiplex PCR; TCRdb's table is partial and in-frame only. V, J and clone size were drawn from that table, and D and trimming were deduced from the DNA. The sample includes roughly 180,000 clones, around four fifths seen only once; the top ten take 10% to 15%. Germline CDR1 and CDR2: ENHRY and SYGVKD. The CDR3 is made up of 15 amino acids. The junction had 9 bases not matched to a gene; V was cut back by 6 bases and J by 7 bases.

The rearrangement links TRBV10-3 to TRBJ2-2, with 9 bases matching TRBD1. The sequence came from a woman in her fifties or sixties who had recovered from COVID-19. The sequenced material came from PBMCs or T cells enriched from blood (not recorded which). The CDR3, as DNA: TGTGCCATCAGCAAAGGGACAGGGCAGGGCGGGGAGCTGTTTTTT. This encodes CAISKGTGQGGELFF.